These 26 T cell receptor beta chains share one sample of origin, sequenced in a study of response to subunit inactivated influenza vaccine. A single record per CDR3 protein comes from TCRdb applying MiXCR to the RT-PCR reads. The data hold roughly 650,000 distinct CDR3 sequences, with less than 20% observed a single time. Sequencing was performed on PBMCs from blood, taken about 11 days after vaccination. The receptors were sampled from a man aged 50-59 years who received an inactivated influenza vaccine.

The DNA for the CDR3 is TGCAGTGCTAGAGATCCTAGCGGGGTGATGGAGACCCAGTACTTC. It is translated as CSARDPSGVMETQYF. The chain uses TRBV20-1 and TRBJ2-5, with 9 bases matching TRBD2. Losses at the gene ends were 0 bases for V and 5 bases for J; bases not matched to a gene: 7. The germline V gene encodes CDR1 DFQATT and CDR2 SNEGSKA (reference sequence). The CDR3 loop spans 15 amino acids.

In its sample, this clonotype was seen a few times. The chain is built from TRBV29-1 and TRBJ1-4; no reliable D call. The CDR3 is made up of 14 amino acids. The germline V and J ends were trimmed by 4 bases and 7 bases, with 16 bases remaining between them. Germline V gene sequence: CDR1 SQVTM, CDR2 ANQGSEA. CDR3 nucleotide sequence: TGCAGCGTTGCCCCGGAAACGGCGGGTGAAAAACTGTTTTTT. The encoded protein is CSVAPETAGEKLFF.

This clonotype occurred many times. The rearrangement joins TRBV12-3 or TRBV12-4 to TRBJ2-3, with no clear D. V shed 3 bases and J shed 4 bases, with 8 bases lying between them. The CDR3 sequence is 13 residues long. The CDR3 region is CASSFGSPDTQYF. The CDR3 coding sequence is TGTGCCAGCAGTTTTGGGTCGCCAGATACGCAGTATTTT.

This clonotype was counted only a few times. The rearrangement joins TRBV7-2 to TRBJ2-1; the D is unclear. The V gene's germline CDR1 is SGHTA and CDR2 FQGNSA. Deletions cut 1 base from V and 0 bases from J, with 10 bases between. This CDR3 region has 16 residues. In DNA, the CDR3 is TGTGCCAGCAGCTTAGACGGATGGAGCTCCTACAATGAGCAGTTCTTC. Translated, it gives CASSLDGWSSYNEQFF.

This clonotype appeared a few times. The V gene is TRBV7-9, the J gene TRBJ2-1, with D perhaps TRBD1 (6 bases). The CDR3 is made up of 15 amino acids. Trimming removed 6 bases at V and 5 bases at J, with 17 bases between. The germline V gene has CDR1 SEHNR and CDR2 FQNEAQ (reference sequence). The CDR3 nucleotides are TGTGCCAGCAGACAAGCCGGGGCAGGGGACAATGAGCAGTTCTTC. Protein sequence: CASRQAGAGDNEQFF.

The V gene is TRBV29-1, the J gene TRBJ2-5, with D maybe TRBD1 (5 bases). Germline lookup yields CDR1 SQVTM and CDR2 ANQGSEA. V lost 4 bases and J 2 bases, leaving 14 bases between the germline ends. The CDR3 totals 14 residues. The CDR3 coding sequence is TGCAGCGTTGCCCCGGCAGGGAATCAAGAGACCCAGTACTTC. It translates to CSVAPAGNQETQYF. The entire variable domain, with the rest obtained from reference TRBV29-1 and TRBJ2-5, is as follows: SAVISQKPSRDICQRGTSLTIQCQVDSQVTMMFWYRQQPGQSLTLIATANQGSEATYESGFVIDKFPISRPNLTFSTLTVSNMSPEDSSIYLCSVAPAGNQETQYFGPGTRLLVL.

The chain joins TRBV20-1 to TRBJ2-1; a weak D match, TRBD2 (6 bases). The CDR3 is made up of 14 amino acids. V was cut by 3 bases and J by 4 bases, with 13 bases left in between. Germline V gene sequence: CDR1 DFQATT, CDR2 SNEGSKA (reference sequence). The CDR3 reads CSASDSGRYNEQFF. The CDR3 DNA is TGCAGTGCTAGCGATAGCGGCCGGTACAATGAGCAGTTCTTC.

This CDR3 is CASSLYPEDYGYTF. DNA of the CDR3: TGTGCCAGCAGTTTATATCCGGAAGACTATGGCTACACCTTC. The chain combines TRBV28 with TRBJ1-2; no clear D gene. Between the trimmed V and J ends, which lost 1 base and 3 bases, there was a span of 9 bases. CDR3 length: 14 residues. CDR1 is MDHEN and CDR2 is SYDVKM in the germline V gene.

The chain has TRBV7-9 and TRBJ2-5, with D possibly TRBD1 on 7 matching bases. Between the trimmed V and J ends, which lost 1 base and 4 bases, there was a span of 13 bases. This CDR3 has 15 amino acids. Germline lookup yields CDR1 SEHNR and CDR2 FQNEAQ (reference sequence). Written as DNA, the CDR3 is TGTGCCAGCAGCTTAGGCTGGCAGGGGGGAGAGACCCAGTACTTC. Translating it yields CASSLGWQGGETQYF.

This clonotype was counted between two and nine times. The chain employs TRBV20-1 and TRBJ2-1; tentative D call: TRBD1 (6 bases). The length of the CDR3 is 20 residues. Germline V gives CDR1 DFQATT, CDR2 SNEGSKA (reference sequence). Trimming took off 1 base at V and 0 bases at J, with 25 bases between the two ends. Here the CDR3 DNA reads TGCAGTGCTAGAGCTCCACGAGCAGGGGCATACTTTAGCTCCTACAATGAGCAGTTCTTC. Translated: CSARAPRAGAYFSSYNEQFF.

The V and J genes are TRBV11-1 and TRBJ2-1; 16 bases match TRBD2. The CDR3 contains 21 residues. After removal of 1 base from V and 1 base from J, the junction contained 10 bases not matched to a gene. Looked up from germline, CDR1 is SGHAT and CDR2 is FQDESV (reference sequence). The CDR3 DNA reads TGTGCCAGCAGCTTAGTTTTGGGACTAGCGGGAGGGCCTCCTTCCTACAATGAGCAGTTCTTC. This translates into CASSLVLGLAGGPPSYNEQFF.

The table lists this clonotype with many counts. CDR3 sequence: CSARDPRERHEQFF. In DNA form, the CDR3 reads TGCAGTGCTAGAGATCCGCGGGAGCGCCATGAGCAGTTCTTC. The V gene is TRBV20-1, the J gene TRBJ2-1; 7 bases are a match to TRBD2. Germline CDR1 DFQATT, CDR2 SNEGSKA (reference sequence). J gave up 8 bases and V 0 bases, and 7 bases lay outside the gene matches. CDR3 length: 14 amino acids.

This clonotype has a handful of counts. The chain couples TRBV12-3 or TRBV12-4 to TRBJ2-2, with D possibly being TRBD2 (6 bases). The CDR3 spans 15 residues. The V end lost 4 bases, the J end lost 0 bases, and 9 bases lay between the germline ends. The CDR3 region has the DNA TGTGCCAGCAGTTACCCTAGCGCGAACACCGGGGAGCTGTTTTTT. This encodes CASSYPSANTGELFF.

There are a few counts of this clonotype. CDR3 residues: CASSPSRQKETQYF. The CDR3 bases are TGTGCCAGCAGCCCTAGCCGACAGAAAGAGACCCAGTACTTC. The gene calls are TRBV7-2 and TRBJ2-5, with D possibly called TRBD1 or TRBD2 (5 bases each). V shed 5 bases and J shed 3 bases, with 13 bases lying between them. Germline CDR1 is SGHTA and CDR2 is FQGNSA. This CDR3 has 14 amino acids.

The CDR3 nucleotides are TGTGCCAGCAGTTACTCTTCGAGAAATTCGCAGTATTTT. It codes for CASSYSSRNSQYF. This chain joins TRBV6-5 and TRBJ2-3; D remains unclear. The CDR3 spans 13 residues. V was shortened by 0 bases and J by 10 bases, with 11 bases between the two germline ends. The germline CDR1 and CDR2 sequences are MNHEY and SVGAGI.

This sequence joins TRBV3-1 and TRBJ1-1; 7 bases are shared with TRBD1. This CDR3 spans 14 amino acids. J lost 1 base, V lost 3 bases, and 2 bases had no gene match. CDR1 is LGHDT and CDR2 is YNNKEL in the germline V gene (reference sequence). In DNA form, the CDR3 reads TGTGCCAGCAGCCAGAACAGGGGGAACACTGAAGCTTTCTTT. The encoded protein is CASSQNRGNTEAFF.

The chain employs TRBV27 and TRBJ1-6; 7 positions agree with TRBD1. Germline CDR1 MNHEY, CDR2 SMNVEV (reference sequence). J was trimmed by 4 bases and V by 11 bases; bases with no gene match: 8. The CDR3 runs to 14 residues. The CDR3: CASRRGQYNSPLHF. CDR3 DNA sequence: TGTGCCTCCCGACGGGGACAGTATAATTCACCCCTCCACTTT.

This clonotype was seen a few times. The CDR3 DNA reads as TGTGCCATCAGTGAGTCGGTGAGCGGCGGCCCCTCCTACGAGCAGTACTTC. Translating it yields CAISESVSGGPSYEQYF. The chain employs TRBV10-3 and TRBJ2-7, with D possibly matching TRBD2 (5 bases). Per the germline V gene, CDR1 is ENHRY and CDR2 is SYGVKD. The V gene lost 0 bases and the J gene lost 0 bases, with 15 bases spanning the gap. The CDR3 has 17 amino acids.

This chain connects TRBV29-1 to TRBJ1-1; TRBD1 agrees at 7 bases. Trimming cost V 0 bases and J 11 bases; bases outside gene matches: 9. The CDR3 has 13 residues. CDR1 is SQVTM and CDR2 is ANQGSEA in the germline V gene. The DNA of the CDR3 is TGCAGCGTTGAAGATCTTGTCAGGGGGTCTGCTTTCTTT. It encodes CSVEDLVRGSAFF. Full variable domain (rest looked up from reference TRBV29-1 and TRBJ1-1): SAVISQKPSRDICQRGTSLTIQCQVDSQVTMMFWYRQQPGQSLTLIATANQGSEATYESGFVIDKFPISRPNLTFSTLTVSNMSPEDSSIYLCSVEDLVRGSAFFGQGTRLTVV.

This chain connects TRBV28 to TRBJ2-5, with 10 bases aligning to TRBD2. J was trimmed by 5 bases and V by 4 bases; bases with no gene match: 7. CDR3 length equals 15 residues. Germline lookup yields CDR1 MDHEN and CDR2 SYDVKM. The chain's CDR3 is CASSSQRGGRETQYF. CDR3 bases: TGTGCCAGCAGTTCTCAGCGGGGGGGGCGGGAGACCCAGTACTTC.

The chain uses TRBV5-1 and TRBJ2-7; the D gene is possibly TRBD1 (6 bases). The V and J ends lost 4 bases and 2 bases respectively, with 13 bases between them. Germline-derived CDR1 and CDR2 are SGHRS and YFSETQ. The CDR3 is made up of 14 amino acids. For the CDR3, the DNA is TGCGCCAGCAGCACCGACAGGCCCACCTACGAGCAGTACTTC. This codes for CASSTDRPTYEQYF.

The chain combines TRBV20-1 with TRBJ2-1; perhaps TRBD1 as D (6 bases). With 2 bases removed from V and 0 bases from J, the gap between germline ends came to 14 bases. Germline CDR1 and CDR2: DFQATT and SNEGSKA (reference sequence). The length of the CDR3 is 16 residues. The CDR3 sequence: CSARSRGFSSYNEQFF. The CDR3 DNA reads TGCAGTGCTAGATCCAGGGGTTTTAGCTCCTACAATGAGCAGTTCTTC.

This chain connects TRBV30 to TRBJ1-2; possibly TRBD1 for D (6 bases). V was pared by 2 bases and J by 8 bases, with 18 bases between. Germline V lookup: CDR1 GTSNPN, CDR2 SVGIG (reference sequence). This CDR3 is built from 14 residues. Here the CDR3 reads CAWSSRAGARGYTF. Written as DNA, the CDR3 is TGTGCCTGGAGTTCGCGGGCGGGGGCGCGAGGCTACACCTTC.

This clonotype has a handful of counts. This chain joins TRBV29-1 and TRBJ2-1; 8 bases are shared with TRBD1. V lost 7 bases, J lost 4 bases, and 3 bases stayed unmatched. The CDR3 loop spans 12 amino acids. Germline CDR1 and CDR2: SQVTM and ANQGSEA. CDR3 protein: CSGGQAYNEQFF. As DNA, the CDR3 is TGCAGCGGGGGACAGGCGTACAATGAGCAGTTCTTC.

V and J are TRBV3-1 and TRBJ2-1, with 8 bases identical to TRBD2. The CDR3 totals 16 residues. Germline CDR1 is LGHDT and CDR2 is YNNKEL (reference sequence). The V and J ends lost 5 bases and 5 bases, in that order; junction bases with no gene match: 11. In nucleotides, the CDR3 is TGTGCCAGCAGCTCAGCGGGAGTATTCTTAAACAATGAGCAGTTCTTC. This sequence encodes CASSSAGVFLNNEQFF.

This chain joins TRBV4-1 and TRBJ1-6; 7 bases are a match to TRBD1. This CDR3 comprises 18 residues. The trim removed 2 bases at V and 8 bases at J, leaving 15 bases unmatched. The germline gives CDR1 MGHRA, CDR2 YSYEKL. The CDR3 nucleotides read TGCGCCAGCAGCCAACCAAACCAGGGGGGAGGAGCTCATTCACCCCTCCACTTT. It specifies CASSQPNQGGGAHSPLHF.